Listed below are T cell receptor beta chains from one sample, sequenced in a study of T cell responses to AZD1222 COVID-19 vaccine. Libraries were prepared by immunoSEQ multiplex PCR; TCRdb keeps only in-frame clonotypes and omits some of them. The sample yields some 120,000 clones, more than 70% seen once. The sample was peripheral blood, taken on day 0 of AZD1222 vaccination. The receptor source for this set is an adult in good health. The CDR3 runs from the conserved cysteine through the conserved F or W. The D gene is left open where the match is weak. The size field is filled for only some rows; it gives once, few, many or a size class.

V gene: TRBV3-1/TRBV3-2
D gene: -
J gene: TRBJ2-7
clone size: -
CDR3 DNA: TGTGCCAGCAGCCCCACCTTGCAGGCGGGATCCTACGAGCAGTACTTC
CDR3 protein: CASSPTLQAGSYEQYF

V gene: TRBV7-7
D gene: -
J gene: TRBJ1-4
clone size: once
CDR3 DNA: TGTGCTAGCAGCTTTTTCCCTGCAACTAATGAAAAACTGTTTTTT
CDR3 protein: CASSFFPATNEKLFF

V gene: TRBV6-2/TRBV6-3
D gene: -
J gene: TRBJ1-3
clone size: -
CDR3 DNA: TGTGCCAGCAGTCTCCTCAGTACTGGAAACACCATATATTTT
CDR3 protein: CASSLLSTGNTIYF

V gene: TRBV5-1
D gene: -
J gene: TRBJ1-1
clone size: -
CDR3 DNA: TGCGCCAGCAGCCTGAGCGGGGGGCTTACTGAAGCTTTCTTT
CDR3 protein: CASSLSGGLTEAFF

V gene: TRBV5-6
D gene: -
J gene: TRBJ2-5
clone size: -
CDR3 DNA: TGTGCCAGCAGCTTGAGGGAGACCCAGTACTTC
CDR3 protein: CASSLRETQYF

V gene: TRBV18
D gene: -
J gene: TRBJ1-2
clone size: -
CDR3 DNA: TGTGCCAGCTCACCTATGGGCGAGGGCGACTATGGCTACACCTTC
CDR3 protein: CASSPMGEGDYGYTF

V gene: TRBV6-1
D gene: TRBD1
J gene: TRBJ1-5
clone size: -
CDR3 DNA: TGTGCCAGCAGTGAATTCGGGACAGGGGGCCTGGGACAGCCCCAGCATTTT
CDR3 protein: CASSEFGTGGLGQPQHF

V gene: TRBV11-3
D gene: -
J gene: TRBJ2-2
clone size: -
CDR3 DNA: TGTGCCAGCAGCTTAGACCCCGGGAAGACCGGGGAGCTGTTTTTT
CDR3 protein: CASSLDPGKTGELFF

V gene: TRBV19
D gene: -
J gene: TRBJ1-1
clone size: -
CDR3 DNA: TGTGCCAGTCATCAGGGTAACACTGAAGCTTTCTTT
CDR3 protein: CASHQGNTEAFF

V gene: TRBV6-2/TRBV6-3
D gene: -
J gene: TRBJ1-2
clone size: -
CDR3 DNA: TGTGCCAGCAGTTACTCGATCGTCTATGGCTACACCTTC
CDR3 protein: CASSYSIVYGYTF

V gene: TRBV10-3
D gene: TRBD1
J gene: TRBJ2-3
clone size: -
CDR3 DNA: TGTGCCATCGCGGCAGGGGGATCAACAGATACGCAGTATTTT
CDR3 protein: CAIAAGGSTDTQYF

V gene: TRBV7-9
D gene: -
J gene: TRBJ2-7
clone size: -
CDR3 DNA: TGTGCCAGCAGCTTCTCCCTGGGGGAGCAGTACTTC
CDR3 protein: CASSFSLGEQYF

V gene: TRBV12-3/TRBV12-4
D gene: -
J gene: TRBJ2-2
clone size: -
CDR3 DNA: TGTGCCAGCAGTTTTTTACTAACCGGGGAGCTGTTTTTT
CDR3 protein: CASSFLLTGELFF

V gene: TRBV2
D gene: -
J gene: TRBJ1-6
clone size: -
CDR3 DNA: TGTGCCAGCAGTGGGGGTGGGCCCCTCCACTTT
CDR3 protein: CASSGGGPLHF

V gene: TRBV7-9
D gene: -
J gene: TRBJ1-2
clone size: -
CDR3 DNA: TGTGCCAGCAGCCAGGAATACGACGGTCCTTATGGCTACACCTTC
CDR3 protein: CASSQEYDGPYGYTF

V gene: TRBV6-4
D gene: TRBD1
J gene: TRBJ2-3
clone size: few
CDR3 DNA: TGTGCCAGCAGTGACGGGACAGGGGGAACAGATACGCAGTATTTT
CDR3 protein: CASSDGTGGTDTQYF

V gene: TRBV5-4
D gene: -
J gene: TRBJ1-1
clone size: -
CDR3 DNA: TGTGCCAGCAGCAGGAAATCGGGACACGCGAACACTGAAGCTTTCTTT
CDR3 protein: CASSRKSGHANTEAFF

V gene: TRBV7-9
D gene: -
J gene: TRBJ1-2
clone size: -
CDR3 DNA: TGTGCCAGCAGCTTACCGGCAGGGGAGGATGGCTACACCTTC
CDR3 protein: CASSLPAGEDGYTF

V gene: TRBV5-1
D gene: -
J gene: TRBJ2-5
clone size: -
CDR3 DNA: TGCGCCAGCAGCTTGGACAGGGAGACCCAGTACTTC
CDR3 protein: CASSLDRETQYF

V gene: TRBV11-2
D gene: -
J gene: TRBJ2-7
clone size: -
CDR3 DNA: TGTGCCAGTACCCCAGTCAGGGCGTGGAACGAGCAGTACTTC
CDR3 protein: CASTPVRAWNEQYF

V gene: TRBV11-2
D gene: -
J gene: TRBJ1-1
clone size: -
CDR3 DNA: TGTGCCAGCAGCCCCTGGGGTTCCGCCCTCCGGACTGAAGCTTTCTTT
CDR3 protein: CASSPWGSALRTEAFF

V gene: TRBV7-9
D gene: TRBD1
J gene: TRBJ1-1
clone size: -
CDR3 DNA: TGTGCCAGCAGCTCTTGGGGACAGGGGAGCACTGAAGCTTTCTTT
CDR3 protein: CASSSWGQGSTEAFF